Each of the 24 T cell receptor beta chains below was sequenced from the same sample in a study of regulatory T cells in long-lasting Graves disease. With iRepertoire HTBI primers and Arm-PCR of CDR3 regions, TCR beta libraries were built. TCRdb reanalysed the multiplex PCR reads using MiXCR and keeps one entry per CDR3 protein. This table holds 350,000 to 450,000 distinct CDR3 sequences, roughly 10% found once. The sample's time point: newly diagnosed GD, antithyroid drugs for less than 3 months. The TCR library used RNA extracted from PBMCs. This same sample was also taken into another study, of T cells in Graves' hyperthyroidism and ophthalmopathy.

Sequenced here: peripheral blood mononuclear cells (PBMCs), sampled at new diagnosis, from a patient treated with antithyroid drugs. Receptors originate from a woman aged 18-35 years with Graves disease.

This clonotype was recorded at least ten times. CDR3 region: CAWSVLKGMNQPQHF. The CDR3, as DNA: TGTGCCTGGAGTGTACTCAAAGGGATGAATCAGCCCCAGCATTTT. The genes are TRBV30 and TRBJ1-5; D unresolved. The CDR3 is 15 residues long. CDR1 and CDR2 from the germline V gene are GTSNPN and SVGIG (reference sequence). Trimming left V 0 bases short and J 4 bases short, with 13 bases between.

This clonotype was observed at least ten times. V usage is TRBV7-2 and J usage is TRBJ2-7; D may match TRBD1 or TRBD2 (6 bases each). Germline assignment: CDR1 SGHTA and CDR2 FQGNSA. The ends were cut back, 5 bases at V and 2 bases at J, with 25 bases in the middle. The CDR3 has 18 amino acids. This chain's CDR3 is CASSPRGRPLLPAYEQYF. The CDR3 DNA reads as TGTGCCAGCAGCCCGAGGGGGAGGCCGCTATTGCCCGCCTACGAGCAGTACTTC. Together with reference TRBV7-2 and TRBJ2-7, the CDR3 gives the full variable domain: GAGVSQSPSNKVTEKGKDVELRCDPISGHTALYWYRQSLGQGLEFLIYFQGNSAPDKSGLPSDRFSAERTGGSVSTLTIQRTQQEDSAVYLCASSPRGRPLLPAYEQYFGPGTRLTVT.

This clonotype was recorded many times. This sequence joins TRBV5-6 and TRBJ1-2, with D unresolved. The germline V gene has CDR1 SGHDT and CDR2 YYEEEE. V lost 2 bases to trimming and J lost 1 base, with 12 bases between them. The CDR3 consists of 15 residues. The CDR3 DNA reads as TGTGCCAGCAGCTTAATTCGGGCAGTTAACTATGGCTACACCTTC. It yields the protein CASSLIRAVNYGYTF. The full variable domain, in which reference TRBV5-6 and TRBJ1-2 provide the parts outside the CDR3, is DAGVTQSPTHLIKTRGQQVTLRCSPKSGHDTVSWYQQALGQGPQFIFQYYEEEERQRGNFPDRFSGHQFPNYSSELNVNALLLGDSALYLCASSLIRAVNYGYTFGSGTRLTVV.

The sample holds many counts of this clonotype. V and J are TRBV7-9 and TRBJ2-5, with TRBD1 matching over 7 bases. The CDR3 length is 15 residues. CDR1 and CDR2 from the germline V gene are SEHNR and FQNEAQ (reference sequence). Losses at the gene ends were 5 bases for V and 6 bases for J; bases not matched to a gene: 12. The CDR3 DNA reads TGTGCCAGCAGCCGAACAGGGGTCGTAGAAAAGACCCAGTACTTC. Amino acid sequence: CASSRTGVVEKTQYF. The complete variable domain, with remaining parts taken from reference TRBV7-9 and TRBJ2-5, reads DTGVSQNPRHKITKRGQNVTFRCDPISEHNRLYWYRQTLGQGPEFLTYFQNEAQLEKSRLLSDRFSAERPKGSFSTLEIQRTEQGDSAMYLCASSRTGVVEKTQYFGPGTRLLVL.

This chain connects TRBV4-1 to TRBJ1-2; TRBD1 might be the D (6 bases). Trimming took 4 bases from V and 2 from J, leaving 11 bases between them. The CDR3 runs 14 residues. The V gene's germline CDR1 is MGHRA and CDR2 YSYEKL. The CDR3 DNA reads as TGCGCCAGCAGCCTGATGACAGGAAACTATGGCTACACCTTC. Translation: CASSLMTGNYGYTF.

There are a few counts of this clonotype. In nucleotides, the CDR3 is TGCAGCCCGATCCGAGATGAAAAACTGTTTTTT. As protein: CSPIRDEKLFF. V gene TRBV20-1 combines with J gene TRBJ1-4, with unresolved D. Germline V gene lookup returns CDR1 DFQATT and CDR2 SNEGSKA (reference sequence). This CDR3 region has 11 residues.

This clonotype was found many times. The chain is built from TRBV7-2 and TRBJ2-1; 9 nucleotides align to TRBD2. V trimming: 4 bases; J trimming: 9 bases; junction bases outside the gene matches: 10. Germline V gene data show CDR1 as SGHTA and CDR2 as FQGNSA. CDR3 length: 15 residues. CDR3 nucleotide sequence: TGTGCCAGCAGCTCGCCGGGACTAGCAAGAATTGAGCAGTTCTTC. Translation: CASSSPGLARIEQFF.

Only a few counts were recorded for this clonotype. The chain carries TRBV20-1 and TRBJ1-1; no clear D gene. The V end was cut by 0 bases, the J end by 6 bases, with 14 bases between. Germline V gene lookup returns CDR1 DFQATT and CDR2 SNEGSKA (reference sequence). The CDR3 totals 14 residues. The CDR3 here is CSARDYLYSAEAFF. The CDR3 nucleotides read TGCAGTGCTAGAGACTACCTCTATAGCGCTGAAGCTTTCTTT.

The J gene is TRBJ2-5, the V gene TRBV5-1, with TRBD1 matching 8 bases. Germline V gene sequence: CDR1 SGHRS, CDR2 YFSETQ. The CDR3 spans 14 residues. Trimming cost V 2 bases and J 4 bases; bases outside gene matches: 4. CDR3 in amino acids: CASSLQGVIETQYF. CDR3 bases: TGCGCCAGCAGCTTACAGGGGGTTATAGAGACCCAGTACTTC.

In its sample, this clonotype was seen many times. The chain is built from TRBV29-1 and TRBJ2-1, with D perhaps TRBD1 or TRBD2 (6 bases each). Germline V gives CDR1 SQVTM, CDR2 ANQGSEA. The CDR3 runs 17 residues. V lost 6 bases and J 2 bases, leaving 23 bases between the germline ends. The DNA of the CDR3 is TGCAGCGTGAGGGGGACTCAAGTCCTGGGGCCCTACAATGAGCAGTTCTTC. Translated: CSVRGTQVLGPYNEQFF.

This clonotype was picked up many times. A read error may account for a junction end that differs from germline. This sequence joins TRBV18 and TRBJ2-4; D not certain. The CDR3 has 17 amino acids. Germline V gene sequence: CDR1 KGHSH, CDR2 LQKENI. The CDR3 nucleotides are TGTGCCAGCTCATCACCAGTTGACATACTAGCCAAAAACATTCAGTACTTC. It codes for CASSSPVDILAKNIQYF.

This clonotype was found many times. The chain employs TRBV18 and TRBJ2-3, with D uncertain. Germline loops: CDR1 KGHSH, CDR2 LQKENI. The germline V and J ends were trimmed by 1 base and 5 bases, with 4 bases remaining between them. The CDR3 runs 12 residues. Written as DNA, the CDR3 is TGTGCCAGCTCACCACAGGAAGATACGCAGTATTTT. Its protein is CASSPQEDTQYF.

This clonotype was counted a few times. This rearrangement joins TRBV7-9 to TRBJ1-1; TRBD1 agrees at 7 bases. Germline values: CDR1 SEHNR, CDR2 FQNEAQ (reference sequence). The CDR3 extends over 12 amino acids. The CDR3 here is CATDRVGTEAFF. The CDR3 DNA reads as TGTGCTACTGACAGGGTTGGCACTGAAGCTTTCTTT.

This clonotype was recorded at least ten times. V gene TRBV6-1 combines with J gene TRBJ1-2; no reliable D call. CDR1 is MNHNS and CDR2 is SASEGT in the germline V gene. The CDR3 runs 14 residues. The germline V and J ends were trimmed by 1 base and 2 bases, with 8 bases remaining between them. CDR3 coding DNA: TGTGCCAGCAGTGAAGGTAGACCCAACTATGGCTACACCTTC. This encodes CASSEGRPNYGYTF.

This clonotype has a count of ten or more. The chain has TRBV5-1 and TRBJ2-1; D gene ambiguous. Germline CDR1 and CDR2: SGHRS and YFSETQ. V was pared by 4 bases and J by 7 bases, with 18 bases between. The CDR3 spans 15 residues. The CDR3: CASSDGSLDRNEQFF. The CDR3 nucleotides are TGCGCCAGCAGCGACGGGTCCCTAGACCGGAATGAGCAGTTCTTC.

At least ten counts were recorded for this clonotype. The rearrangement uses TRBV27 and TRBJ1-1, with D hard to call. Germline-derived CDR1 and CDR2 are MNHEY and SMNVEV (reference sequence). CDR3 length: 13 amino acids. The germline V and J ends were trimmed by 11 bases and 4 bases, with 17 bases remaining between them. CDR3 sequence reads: CACRAYGFTEAFF. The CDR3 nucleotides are TGTGCCTGCCGAGCTTACGGTTTCACTGAAGCTTTCTTT.

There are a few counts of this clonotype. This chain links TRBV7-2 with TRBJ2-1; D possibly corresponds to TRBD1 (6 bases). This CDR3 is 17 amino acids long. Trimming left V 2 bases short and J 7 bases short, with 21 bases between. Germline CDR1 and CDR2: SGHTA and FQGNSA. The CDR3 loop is CASSLFFGAGARNEQFF. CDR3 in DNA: TGTGCCAGCAGCTTATTCTTTGGGGCAGGGGCGAGGAATGAGCAGTTCTTC.

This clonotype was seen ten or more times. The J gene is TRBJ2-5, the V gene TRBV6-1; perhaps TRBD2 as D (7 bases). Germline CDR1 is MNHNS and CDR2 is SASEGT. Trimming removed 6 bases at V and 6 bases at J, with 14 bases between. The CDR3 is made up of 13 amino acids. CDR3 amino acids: CASREGGTKTQYF. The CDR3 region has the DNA TGTGCCAGCAGAGAGGGGGGGACAAAGACCCAGTACTTC.

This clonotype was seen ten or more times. CDR3 in DNA: TGCGCCAGCATGCAGATTGACTCCTACAATGAGCAGTTCTTC. Protein: CASMQIDSYNEQFF. J is TRBJ2-1 and V is TRBV5-1; D is ambiguous. The CDR3 sequence is 14 residues long. Trimming left V 6 bases short and J 0 bases short, with 10 bases between. Germline CDR1 SGHRS, CDR2 YFSETQ.

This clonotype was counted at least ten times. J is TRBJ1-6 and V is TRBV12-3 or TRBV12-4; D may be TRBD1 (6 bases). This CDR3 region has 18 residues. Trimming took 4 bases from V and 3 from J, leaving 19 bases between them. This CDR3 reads CASSSRVGGAFYNSPLHF. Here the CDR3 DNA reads TGTGCCAGCAGTTCAAGGGTAGGGGGAGCTTTCTATAATTCACCCCTCCACTTT.

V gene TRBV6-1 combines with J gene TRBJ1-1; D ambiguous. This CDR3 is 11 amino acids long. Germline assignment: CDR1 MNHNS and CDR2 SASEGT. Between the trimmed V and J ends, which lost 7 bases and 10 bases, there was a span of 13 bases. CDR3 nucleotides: TGTGCCAGCACCGAGGGTAAGGGAGCTTTCTTT. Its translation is CASTEGKGAFF.

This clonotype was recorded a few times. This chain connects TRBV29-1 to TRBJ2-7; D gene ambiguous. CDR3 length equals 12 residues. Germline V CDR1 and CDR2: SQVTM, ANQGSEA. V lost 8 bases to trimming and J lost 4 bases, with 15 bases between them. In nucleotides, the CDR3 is TGCAGCCCCGGTACGGAGAATTACGAGCAGTACTTC. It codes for CSPGTENYEQYF.

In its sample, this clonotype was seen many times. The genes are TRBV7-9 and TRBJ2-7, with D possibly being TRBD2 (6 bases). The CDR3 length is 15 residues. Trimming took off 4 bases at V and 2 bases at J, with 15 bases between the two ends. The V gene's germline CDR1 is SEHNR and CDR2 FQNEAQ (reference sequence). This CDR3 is CASSSNSGAPYEQYF. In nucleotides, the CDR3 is TGTGCCAGCAGCTCCAATAGCGGAGCCCCCTACGAGCAGTACTTC.

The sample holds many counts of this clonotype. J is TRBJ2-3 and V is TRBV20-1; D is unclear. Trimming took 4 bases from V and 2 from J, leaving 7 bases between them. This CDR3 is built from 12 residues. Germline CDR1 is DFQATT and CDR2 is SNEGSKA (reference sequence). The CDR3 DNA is TGCAGTGCTACCAAAACCACAGATACGCAGTATTTT. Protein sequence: CSATKTTDTQYF.